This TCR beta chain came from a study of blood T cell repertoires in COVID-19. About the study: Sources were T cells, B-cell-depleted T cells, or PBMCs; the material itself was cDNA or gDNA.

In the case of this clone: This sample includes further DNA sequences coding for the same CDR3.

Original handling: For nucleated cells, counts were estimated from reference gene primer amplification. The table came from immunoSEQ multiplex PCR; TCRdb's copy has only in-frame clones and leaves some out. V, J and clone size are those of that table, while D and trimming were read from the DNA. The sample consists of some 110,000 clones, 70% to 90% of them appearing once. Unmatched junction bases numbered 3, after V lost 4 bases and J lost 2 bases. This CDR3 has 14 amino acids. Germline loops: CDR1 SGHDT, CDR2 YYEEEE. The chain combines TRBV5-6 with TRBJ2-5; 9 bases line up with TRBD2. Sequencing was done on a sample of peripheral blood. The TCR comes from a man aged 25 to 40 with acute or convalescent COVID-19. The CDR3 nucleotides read TGTGCCAGCAGCCGCACTAGCGGGCAAGAGACCCAGTACTTC. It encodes CASSRTSGQETQYF.